One and the same sample provided the 26 T cell receptor beta chains below, sequenced in a study of shared clonotypes between healthy human individuals. The table came from immunoSEQ multiplex PCR; TCRdb's copy has only in-frame clones and leaves some out. This table has about half a million clones, approximately 79% appearing once. Sequencing was carried out using PBMCs. These TCRs come from a woman aged 40 to 50 in good health. Some clones in this sample may be carry-over from other donors' samples.

This sequence joins TRBV7-2 and TRBJ2-7; D might be TRBD1 (5 bases). Trimming cost V 2 bases and J 1 base, with 9 bases left between them. This CDR3 has 14 amino acids. From germline, CDR1 is SGHTA and CDR2 FQGNSA. The CDR3 sequence is CASSLKGDSYEQYF. The CDR3 coding sequence is TGTGCCAGCAGCTTAAAAGGGGATTCCTACGAGCAGTACTTC.

The chain couples TRBV2 to TRBJ2-1; TRBD1 might be the D (6 bases). The germline V and J ends were trimmed by 5 bases and 9 bases, with 14 bases remaining between them. Germline V CDR1 and CDR2: SNHLY, FYNNEI. The CDR3 has 13 residues. Here the CDR3 reads CASSLIQGGEQFF. CDR3 DNA sequence: TGTGCCAGCAGTCTAATACAGGGTGGTGAGCAGTTCTTC.

This clone was detected ten times or more. The CDR3 DNA reads as TGTGCCAGCAGTTTTGGTAGGGGCCGGGAGACTGAAGCTTTCTTT. Encoded protein: CASSFGRGRETEAFF. The chain recombines TRBV28 with TRBJ1-1; weak D call: TRBD1 (5 bases). Germline lookup yields CDR1 MDHEN and CDR2 SYDVKM. The CDR3 contains 15 residues. V was shortened by 3 bases and J by 5 bases, with 16 bases between the two germline ends.

This chain joins TRBV7-9 and TRBJ2-5; either TRBD1 or TRBD2 may fit D (6 bases each). The germline V gene has CDR1 SEHNR and CDR2 FQNEAQ (reference sequence). The CDR3 runs 16 residues. Trimming shortened V by 2 bases and J by 11 bases, and 24 bases separated the two germline ends. The CDR3 coding sequence is TGTGCCAGCAGCTTACGATATCGGGGGCCAACTACCGGGCAGTACTTC. This codes for CASSLRYRGPTTGQYF.

The V call is TRBV9, the J call TRBJ2-3; 8 positions match TRBD2. This CDR3 comprises 16 residues. After removal of 0 bases from V and 4 bases from J, the junction contained 7 bases not matched to a gene. CDR1 and CDR2 from the germline V gene are SGDLS and YYNGEE. The CDR3 DNA reads as TGTGCCAGCAGCGTAGCGGGAGGGCTCCCTCCAGATACGCAGTATTTT. Residues: CASSVAGGLPPDTQYF.

The chain joins TRBV9 to TRBJ1-2; possibly TRBD1 for D (6 bases). This CDR3 is 13 amino acids long. V lost 4 bases and J lost 6, with 13 bases in between. Per germline, CDR1 SGDLS and CDR2 YYNGEE. CDR3 loop: CASSFRTVHGYTF. CDR3 sequence (DNA): TGTGCCAGCAGCTTTCGGACAGTCCATGGCTACACCTTC.

The chain has TRBV11-3 and TRBJ2-2; 9 nucleotides agree with TRBD1. V shed 5 bases, J shed 6 bases, and the junction held 7 bases outside the gene matches. Germline V gives CDR1 SGHNT, CDR2 YENEEA. CDR3 size: 15 residues. CDR3 in amino acids: CASSEGQGFAGELFF. In nucleotides, the CDR3 is TGTGCCAGCAGCGAGGGACAGGGTTTTGCCGGGGAGCTGTTTTTT. Combining the CDR3 with reference TRBV11-3 and TRBJ2-2 gives the whole variable domain EAGVVQSPRYKIIEKKQPVAFWCNPISGHNTLYWYLQNLGQGPELLIRYENEEAVDDSQLPKDRFSAERLKGVDSTLKIQPAELGDSAVYLCASSEGQGFAGELFFGEGSRLTVL.

The V gene is TRBV4-3, the J gene TRBJ1-6; a weak D match, TRBD1 (6 bases). Germline CDR1 is LGHNA and CDR2 is YSLEER. V was cut by 0 bases and J by 6 bases, with 9 bases left in between. CDR3 length: 15 residues. CDR3 amino acids: CASSQDQGFNSPLHF. For the CDR3, the DNA is TGCGCCAGCAGCCAAGACCAGGGGTTTAATTCACCCCTCCACTTT.

The chain links TRBV2 to TRBJ2-2; maybe TRBD2 (6 bases). The CDR3 extends over 16 amino acids. CDR1 is SNHLY and CDR2 is FYNNEI in the germline V gene. The germline V and J ends were trimmed by 5 bases and 1 base, with 14 bases remaining between them. CDR3 region: CASSRSSGQNTGELFF. The CDR3 nucleotides are TGTGCCAGCAGTAGGAGTAGCGGACAGAACACCGGGGAGCTGTTTTTT.

The chain recombines TRBV30 with TRBJ2-7, with 9 bases matching TRBD1. Germline V CDR1 and CDR2: GTSNPN, SVGIG (reference sequence). CDR3 size: 11 residues. After removal of 8 bases from V and 5 bases from J, the junction contained 4 bases not matched to a gene. The chain's CDR3 is CARQGGHEQYF. The CDR3 DNA sequence: TGTGCCAGACAGGGGGGACACGAGCAGTACTTC.

The chain joins TRBV10-1 to TRBJ2-1; 13 nucleotides align to TRBD2. This CDR3 has 16 amino acids. After removal of 4 bases from V and 4 bases from J, the junction contained 4 bases not matched to a gene. Germline values: CDR1 WNHNN, CDR2 SYGVQD (reference sequence). The CDR3 DNA is TGCGCCAGCAGTGCCCGGGGACTAGCGGGATACAATGAGCAGTTCTTC. This gives the protein CASSARGLAGYNEQFF.

This clone was observed a handful of times. The J gene is TRBJ2-2, the V gene TRBV28; possible D gene TRBD2, 7 bases. Germline V gene lookup returns CDR1 MDHEN and CDR2 SYDVKM. The V and J ends lost 2 bases and 4 bases respectively, with 20 bases between them. This CDR3 has 18 amino acids. The CDR3 DNA follows: TGTGCCAGCAGTTTAAGACTGGACAGCGGCGGGGGCACCGGGGAGCTGTTTTTT. Amino acids: CASSLRLDSGGGTGELFF.

V gene TRBV27 combines with J gene TRBJ2-1, with 12 bases fitting TRBD2. This CDR3 spans 15 amino acids. Per germline, CDR1 MNHEY and CDR2 SMNVEV (reference sequence). Germline trimming cut 6 bases from V and 7 bases from J; bases unmatched to any gene: 7. In DNA form, the CDR3 reads TGTGCCAGCAGCCCGAGACTAGCGGGAGTAAATGAGCAGTTCTTC. This gives the protein CASSPRLAGVNEQFF.

The V gene is TRBV5-6, the J gene TRBJ1-1; D may be TRBD1 (5 bases). This CDR3 is 13 amino acids long. Germline V gene lookup returns CDR1 SGHDT and CDR2 YYEEEE. V gave up 0 bases and J gave up 5 bases, with 8 bases separating them. The CDR3 DNA is TGTGCCAGCAGCTTGGGACAGCTTACTGAAGCTTTCTTT. Translated: CASSLGQLTEAFF.

This chain uses TRBV7-6 with TRBJ2-7, with D tentatively TRBD2 (5 bases). Trimming cost V 3 bases and J 7 bases, with 19 bases left between them. The CDR3 consists of 15 residues. Germline values: CDR1 SGHVS, CDR2 FNYEAQ. CDR3: CASSFNEDLAGEQYF. The CDR3 DNA reads TGTGCCAGCAGCTTTAACGAGGACCTAGCCGGGGAGCAGTACTTC.

The chain combines TRBV2 with TRBJ1-1; TRBD1 matches at 9 bases. CDR1 and CDR2 (germline): SNHLY, FYNNEI. This CDR3 comprises 13 residues. J lost 3 bases, V lost 7 bases, and 3 bases had no gene match. This chain's CDR3 is CASTGQGYTEAFF. The CDR3, as DNA: TGTGCCAGCACCGGACAGGGGTACACTGAAGCTTTCTTT.

The chain employs TRBV4-1 and TRBJ2-7; 8 nucleotides align to TRBD1. V lost 3 bases, J lost 2 bases, and 6 bases stayed unmatched. Germline V gene sequence: CDR1 MGHRA, CDR2 YSYEKL. CDR3 size: 15 residues. The CDR3 DNA reads as TGCGCCAGCAGCCAGGGAGACAGGGGCGCCTACGAGCAGTACTTC. This translates into CASSQGDRGAYEQYF.

The chain couples TRBV6-5 to TRBJ2-7, with TRBD2 as a possible D gene (5 bases). CDR3 length: 15 amino acids. The V gene's germline CDR1 is MNHEY and CDR2 SVGAGI. The ends were cut back, 2 bases at V and 4 bases at J, with 15 bases in the middle. Here the CDR3 reads CASSYGSSKRYEQYF. In nucleotides, the CDR3 is TGTGCCAGCAGTTACGGTTCTAGCAAGAGGTACGAGCAGTACTTC.

The chain carries TRBV30 and TRBJ1-2; D is ambiguous. Trimming left V 4 bases short and J 6 bases short, with 15 bases between. CDR1 is GTSNPN and CDR2 is SVGIG in the germline V gene (reference sequence). The CDR3 loop spans 13 amino acids. CDR3 amino acids: CAWTLVAGDGYTF. The CDR3 DNA reads TGTGCCTGGACCCTCGTGGCGGGAGATGGCTACACCTTC.

Of note for this clone: At the DNA level, this CDR3 is encoded by other sequences in the same sample as well. V and J are TRBV29-1 and TRBJ2-3, with D hard to call. The germline CDR1 and CDR2 sequences are SQVTM and ANQGSEA. This CDR3 contains 10 residues. V lost 7 bases and J 3 bases, leaving 5 bases between the germline ends. The CDR3 here is CSAGTDTQYF. In nucleotides, the CDR3 is TGCAGCGCCGGGACAGATACGCAGTATTTT.

The chain recombines TRBV7-3 with TRBJ2-6; no clear D. The ends were cut back, 4 bases at V and 1 base at J, with 5 bases in the middle. CDR1 is SGHTA, CDR2 FQGTGA, per germline. This CDR3 spans 14 amino acids. The CDR3 is CASSSASGANVLTF. Here the CDR3 DNA reads TGTGCCAGCAGCTCGGCGTCTGGGGCCAACGTCCTGACTTTC.

This clone was recorded many times. J is TRBJ2-2 and V is TRBV2; tentatively, D is TRBD1 (5 bases). From germline, CDR1 is SNHLY and CDR2 FYNNEI. The V and J ends lost 9 bases and 1 base respectively, with 15 bases between them. This CDR3 region has 15 residues. The CDR3 is CASRFDRMNTGELFF. The CDR3 nucleotides read TGTGCCAGTAGGTTCGACAGAATGAACACCGGGGAGCTGTTTTTT. Full variable domain (remainder filled in from reference TRBV2 and TRBJ2-2): EPEVTQTPSHQVTQMGQEVILRCVPISNHLYFYWYRQILGQKVEFLVSFYNNEISEKSEIFDDQFSVERPDGSNFTLKIRSTKLEDSAMYFCASRFDRMNTGELFFGEGSRLTVL.

Points on this clone: This sample also contains other DNA sequences that code for the same CDR3. The chain has TRBV29-1 and TRBJ2-5; 7 positions match TRBD2. CDR1 SQVTM and CDR2 ANQGSEA come from the germline V gene. Trimming took 4 bases from V and 4 from J; bases not matched to a gene: 0. CDR3 length: 11 amino acids. The CDR3 spells CSVGGGETQYF. The CDR3 coding sequence is TGCAGCGTTGGGGGGGGAGAGACCCAGTACTTC.

V gene TRBV9 combines with J gene TRBJ2-2; tentatively, D is TRBD2 (6 bases). Per germline, CDR1 SGDLS and CDR2 YYNGEE. V shed 0 bases and J shed 6 bases, with 18 bases lying between them. The CDR3 covers 17 residues. This chain's CDR3 is CASSVEGAGNDPGELFF. In DNA, the CDR3 is TGTGCCAGCAGCGTAGAAGGGGCGGGGAATGACCCCGGGGAGCTGTTTTTT.

The V and J genes are TRBV27 and TRBJ1-2; 8 bases are shared with TRBD1. The CDR3 is 13 amino acids. The V segment lost 4 bases and the J segment 4 bases; nucleotides outside the gene matches: 2. The germline gives CDR1 MNHEY, CDR2 SMNVEV (reference sequence). CDR3 sequence: CASSSGGFYGYTF. In DNA, the CDR3 is TGTGCCAGCAGTTCAGGGGGCTTCTATGGCTACACCTTC.

The chain is built from TRBV28 and TRBJ2-7; 9 bases align to TRBD1. Germline V gene data show CDR1 as MDHEN and CDR2 as SYDVKM. J gave up 7 bases and V 6 bases, and 10 bases lay outside the gene matches. The CDR3 consists of 14 residues. For the CDR3, the DNA is TGTGCCAGCAGAGACCGGGACAGGGTTGGAGAGCAGTACTTC. Translated: CASRDRDRVGEQYF.